This TCR beta chain stems from a study of T-cell reconstitution after alpha-beta-depleted transplantation in children. Study results and limitations: Alpha-beta T cells present about two months after transplant were reported to originate from several hundred expanded graft clones. Surviving recipient T cells and thymic progenitors accounted for the high day-60 TCRbeta diversity observed in some patients. T-cell numbers and diversity, one year after transplant, stemmed largely from T cells that were newly produced.

This clonotype turned up a few times. Its antigen is still unknown. Unique molecular identifiers were used to barcode this TCRbeta library. TCRdb re-called the PCR reads with MiXCR, one entry per CDR3 protein. The sample carries hundreds of thousands of distinct CDR3 sequences, about an eighth recorded once. The junction had 17 bases not matched to a gene; V was cut back by 4 bases and J by 2 bases. The CDR3 is 19 amino acids. Looked up from germline, CDR1 is DFQATT and CDR2 is SNEGSKA (reference sequence). V is TRBV20-1 and J is TRBJ2-3, with 11 nucleotides matching TRBD1. This sequence originates from a girl aged 2-10 years with congenital amegakaryocytic thrombocytopenia, due to receive a stem cell transplant. Sequenced here: PBMCs, sampled before TCRalphabeta/CD19-depleted stem cell transplant. CDR3 loop: CSATTYADRDRGYTDTQYF. The CDR3 region has the DNA TGCAGTGCTACAACGTATGCAGACCGGGACAGGGGGTACACAGATACGCAGTATTTT.